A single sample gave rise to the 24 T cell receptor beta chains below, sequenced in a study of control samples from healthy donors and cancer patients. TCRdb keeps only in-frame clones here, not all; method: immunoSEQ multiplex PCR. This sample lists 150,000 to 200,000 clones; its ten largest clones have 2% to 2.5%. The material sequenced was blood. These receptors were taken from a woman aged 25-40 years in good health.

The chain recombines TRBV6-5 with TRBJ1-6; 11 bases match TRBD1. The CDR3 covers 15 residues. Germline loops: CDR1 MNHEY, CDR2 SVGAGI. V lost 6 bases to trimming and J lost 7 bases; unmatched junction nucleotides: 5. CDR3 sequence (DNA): TGTGCCAGCAGAGGGACAGGGGGAAGGAATTCACCCCTCCACTTT. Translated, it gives CASRGTGGRNSPLHF.

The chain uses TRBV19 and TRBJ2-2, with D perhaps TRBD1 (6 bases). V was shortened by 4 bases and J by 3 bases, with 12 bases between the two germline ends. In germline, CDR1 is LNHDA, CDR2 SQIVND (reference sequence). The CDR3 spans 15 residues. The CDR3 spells CASSSRGIDTGELFF. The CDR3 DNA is TGTGCCAGTAGTAGCAGGGGCATTGACACCGGGGAGCTGTTTTTT.

The CDR3 sequence is CASSYRQGTIASGNTIYF. The CDR3, as DNA: TGTGCCAGCAGTTACCGCCAGGGGACGATCGCCTCTGGAAACACCATATATTTT. The J gene is TRBJ1-3, the V gene TRBV6-2 or TRBV6-3; a weak D match, TRBD1 (6 bases). V gave up 2 bases and J gave up 0 bases, with 17 bases separating them. Germline assignment: CDR1 MNHEY and CDR2 SVGEGT. This CDR3 is built from 18 residues.

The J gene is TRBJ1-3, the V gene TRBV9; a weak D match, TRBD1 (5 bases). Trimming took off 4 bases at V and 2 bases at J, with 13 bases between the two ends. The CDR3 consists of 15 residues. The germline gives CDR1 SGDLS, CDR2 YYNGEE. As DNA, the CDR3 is TGTGCCAGCAGCCCTTCAGGGCTGGCTGGAAACACCATATATTTT. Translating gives CASSPSGLAGNTIYF.

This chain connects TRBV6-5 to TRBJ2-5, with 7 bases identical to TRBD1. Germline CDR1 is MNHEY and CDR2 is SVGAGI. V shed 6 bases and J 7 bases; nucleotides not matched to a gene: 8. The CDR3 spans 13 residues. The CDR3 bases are TGTGCCAGCAGCCTCGGACAGGCACGGACCCAGTACTTC. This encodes CASSLGQARTQYF.

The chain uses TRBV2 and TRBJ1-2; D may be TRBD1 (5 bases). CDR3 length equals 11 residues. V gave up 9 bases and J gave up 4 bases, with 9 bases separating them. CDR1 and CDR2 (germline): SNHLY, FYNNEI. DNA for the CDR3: TGTGCCAGAAAGGACACCTATGGCTACACCTTC. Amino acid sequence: CARKDTYGYTF.

CDR3 region: CASPCLDTNYEQYF. CDR3 DNA sequence: TGTGCCAGCCCGTGCTTGGACACAAACTACGAGCAGTACTTC. The genes are TRBV9 and TRBJ2-7, with D possibly TRBD1 on 5 matching bases. The CDR3 extends over 14 amino acids. From germline, CDR1 is SGDLS and CDR2 YYNGEE. V was shortened by 7 bases and J by 3 bases, with 17 bases between the two germline ends.

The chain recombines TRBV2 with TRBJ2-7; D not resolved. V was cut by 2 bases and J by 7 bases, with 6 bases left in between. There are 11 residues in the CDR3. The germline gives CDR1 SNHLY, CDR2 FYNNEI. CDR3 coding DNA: TGTGCCAGCAGTGAAAGGTGGGAGCAGTACTTC. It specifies CASSERWEQYF.

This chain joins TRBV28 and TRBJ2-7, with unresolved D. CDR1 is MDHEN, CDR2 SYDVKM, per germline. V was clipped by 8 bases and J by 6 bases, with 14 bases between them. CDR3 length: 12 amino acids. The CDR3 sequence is CASRTQALEQYF. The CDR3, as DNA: TGTGCCAGCCGGACGCAGGCGCTCGAGCAGTACTTC. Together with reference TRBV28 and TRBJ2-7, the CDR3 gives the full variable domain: DVKVTQSSRYLVKRTGEKVFLECVQDMDHENMFWYRQDPGLGLRLIYFSYDVKMKEKGDIPEGYSVSREKKERFSLILESASTNQTSMYLCASRTQALEQYFGPGTRLTVT.

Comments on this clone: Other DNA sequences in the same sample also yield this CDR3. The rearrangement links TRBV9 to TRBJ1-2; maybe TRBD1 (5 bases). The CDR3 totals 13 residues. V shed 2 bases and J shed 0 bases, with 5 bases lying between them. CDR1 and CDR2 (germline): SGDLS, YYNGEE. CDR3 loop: CASSVDTNYGYTF. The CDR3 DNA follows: TGTGCCAGCAGCGTGGACACTAACTATGGCTACACCTTC.

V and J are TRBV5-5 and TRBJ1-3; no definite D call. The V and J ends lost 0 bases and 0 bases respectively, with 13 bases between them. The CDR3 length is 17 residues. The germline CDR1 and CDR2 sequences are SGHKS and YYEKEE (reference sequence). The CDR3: CASSLVYYGTSGNTIYF. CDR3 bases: TGTGCCAGCAGCTTGGTGTATTACGGTACCTCTGGAAACACCATATATTTT. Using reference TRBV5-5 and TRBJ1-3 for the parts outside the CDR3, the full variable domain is DAGVTQSPTHLIKTRGQQVTLRCSPISGHKSVSWYQQVLGQGPQFIFQYYEKEERGRGNFPDRFSARQFPNYSSELNVNALLLGDSALYLCASSLVYYGTSGNTIYFGEGSWLTVV.

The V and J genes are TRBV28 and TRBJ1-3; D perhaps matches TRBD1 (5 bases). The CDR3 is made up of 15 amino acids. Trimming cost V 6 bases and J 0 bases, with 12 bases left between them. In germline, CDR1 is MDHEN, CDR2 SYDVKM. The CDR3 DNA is TGTGCCAGCAGGATAGGGGATCTCTCTGGAAACACCATATATTTT. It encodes CASRIGDLSGNTIYF.

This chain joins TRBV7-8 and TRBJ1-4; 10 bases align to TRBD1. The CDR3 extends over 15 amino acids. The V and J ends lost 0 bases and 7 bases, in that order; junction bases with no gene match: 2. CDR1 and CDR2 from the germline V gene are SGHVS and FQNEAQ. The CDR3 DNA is TGTGCCAGCAGCTTAGCGACAGGGGGCTTTGAAAAACTGTTTTTT. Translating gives CASSLATGGFEKLFF.

CDR3 coding DNA: TGCGCCAGCAGCCAAGGGTTTCGGACAGAAGCCGGGGAGCTGTTTTTT. Its protein product is CASSQGFRTEAGELFF. The chain is built from TRBV4-1 and TRBJ2-2; possibly TRBD1 for D (6 bases). The V and J ends lost 1 base and 6 bases respectively, with 15 bases between them. The CDR3 is 16 amino acids. CDR1 is MGHRA and CDR2 is YSYEKL in the germline V gene.

The CDR3 loop reads CASSPSGGYQFF. The CDR3 region has the DNA TGTGCCAGCTCACCTAGCGGGGGGTATCAGTTCTTC. The rearrangement joins TRBV18 to TRBJ2-1, with 10 bases matching TRBD2. Germline V CDR1 and CDR2: KGHSH, LQKENI. J was trimmed by 13 bases and V by 3 bases; bases with no gene match: 3. The CDR3 loop spans 12 amino acids.

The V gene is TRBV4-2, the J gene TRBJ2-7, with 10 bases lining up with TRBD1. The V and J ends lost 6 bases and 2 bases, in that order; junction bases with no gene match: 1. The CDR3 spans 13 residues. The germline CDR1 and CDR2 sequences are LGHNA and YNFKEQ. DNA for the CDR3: TGTGCCAGCAGAGGGACAGGGGCCTACGAGCAGTACTTC. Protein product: CASRGTGAYEQYF.

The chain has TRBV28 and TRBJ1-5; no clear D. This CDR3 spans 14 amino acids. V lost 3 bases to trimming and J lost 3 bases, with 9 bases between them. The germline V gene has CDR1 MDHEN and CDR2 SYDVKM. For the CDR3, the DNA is TGTGCCAGCAGTTTTAAGGGTTCCAATCAGCCCCAGCATTTT. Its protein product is CASSFKGSNQPQHF.

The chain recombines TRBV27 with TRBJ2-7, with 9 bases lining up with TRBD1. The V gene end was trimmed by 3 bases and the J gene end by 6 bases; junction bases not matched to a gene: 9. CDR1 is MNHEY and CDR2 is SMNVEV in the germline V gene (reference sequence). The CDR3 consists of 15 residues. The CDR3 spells CASSLGQGYRGEQYF. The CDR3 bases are TGTGCCAGCAGTTTGGGACAGGGATATCGAGGCGAGCAGTACTTC.

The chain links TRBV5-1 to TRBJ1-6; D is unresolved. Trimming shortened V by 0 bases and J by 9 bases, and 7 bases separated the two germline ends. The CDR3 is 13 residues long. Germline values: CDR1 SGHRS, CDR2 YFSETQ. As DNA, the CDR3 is TGCGCCAGCAGCTTGGCCACGGGTTCACCCCTCCACTTT. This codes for CASSLATGSPLHF.

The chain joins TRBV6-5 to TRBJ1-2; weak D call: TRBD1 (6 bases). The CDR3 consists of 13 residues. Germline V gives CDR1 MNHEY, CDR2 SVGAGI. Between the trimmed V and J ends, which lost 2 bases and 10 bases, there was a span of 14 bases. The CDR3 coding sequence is TGTGCCAGCAGTTACACGGGACACAGGATCTACACCTTC. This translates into CASSYTGHRIYTF.

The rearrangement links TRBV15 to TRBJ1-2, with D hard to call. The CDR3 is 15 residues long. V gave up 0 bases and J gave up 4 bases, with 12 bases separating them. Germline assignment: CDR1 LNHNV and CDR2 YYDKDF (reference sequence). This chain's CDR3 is CATSRDPRSSYGYTF. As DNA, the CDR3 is TGTGCCACCAGCAGAGATCCCCGGTCCTCCTATGGCTACACCTTC.

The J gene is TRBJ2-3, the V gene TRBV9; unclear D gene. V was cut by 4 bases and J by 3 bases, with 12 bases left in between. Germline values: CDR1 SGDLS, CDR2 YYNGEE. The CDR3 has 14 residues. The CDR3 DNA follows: TGTGCCAGCAGCCCCCGAGTCGTGACAGATACGCAGTATTTT. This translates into CASSPRVVTDTQYF.

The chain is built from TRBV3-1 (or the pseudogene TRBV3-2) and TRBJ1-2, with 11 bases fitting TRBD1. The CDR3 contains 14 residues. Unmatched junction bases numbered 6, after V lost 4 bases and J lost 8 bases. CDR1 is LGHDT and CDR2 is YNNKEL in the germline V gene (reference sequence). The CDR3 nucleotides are TGTGCCAGCAGCCCGGGACAGGGGGATTTAGGCTACACCTTC. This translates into CASSPGQGDLGYTF.

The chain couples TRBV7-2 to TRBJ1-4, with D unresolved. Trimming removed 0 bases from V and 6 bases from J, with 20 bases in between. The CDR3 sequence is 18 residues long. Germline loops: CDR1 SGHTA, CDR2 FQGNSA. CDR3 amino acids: CASSLAGIPLRPDEKLFF. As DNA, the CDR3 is TGTGCCAGCAGCTTAGCGGGGATCCCTTTGAGACCAGATGAAAAACTGTTTTTT.